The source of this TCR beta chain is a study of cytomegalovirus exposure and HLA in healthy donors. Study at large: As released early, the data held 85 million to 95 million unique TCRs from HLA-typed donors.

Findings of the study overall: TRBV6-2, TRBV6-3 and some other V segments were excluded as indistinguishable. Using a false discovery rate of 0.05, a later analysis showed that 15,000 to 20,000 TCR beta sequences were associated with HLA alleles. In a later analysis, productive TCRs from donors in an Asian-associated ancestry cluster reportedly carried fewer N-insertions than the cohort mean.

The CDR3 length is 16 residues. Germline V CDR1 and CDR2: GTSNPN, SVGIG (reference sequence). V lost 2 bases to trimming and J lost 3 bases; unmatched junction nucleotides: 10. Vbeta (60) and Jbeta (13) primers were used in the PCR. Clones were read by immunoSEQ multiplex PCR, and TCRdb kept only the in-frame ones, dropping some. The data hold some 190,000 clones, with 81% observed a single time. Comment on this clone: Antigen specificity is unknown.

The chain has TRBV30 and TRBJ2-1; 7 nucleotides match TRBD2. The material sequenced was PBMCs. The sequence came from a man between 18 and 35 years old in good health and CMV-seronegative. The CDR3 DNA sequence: TGTGCCTGGAGTCCACACTCTAGCGGTGACTACAATGAGCAGTTCTTC. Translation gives CAWSPHSSGDYNEQFF.